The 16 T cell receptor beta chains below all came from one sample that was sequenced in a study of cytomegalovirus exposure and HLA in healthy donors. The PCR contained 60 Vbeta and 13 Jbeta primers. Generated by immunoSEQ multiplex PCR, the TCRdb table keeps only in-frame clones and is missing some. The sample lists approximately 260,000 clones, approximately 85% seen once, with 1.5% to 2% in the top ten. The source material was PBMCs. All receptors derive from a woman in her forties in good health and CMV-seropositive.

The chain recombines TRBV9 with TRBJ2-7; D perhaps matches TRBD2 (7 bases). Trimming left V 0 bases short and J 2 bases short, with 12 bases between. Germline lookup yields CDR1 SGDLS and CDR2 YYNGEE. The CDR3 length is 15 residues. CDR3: CASSVGPGGPYEQYF. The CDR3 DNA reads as TGTGCCAGCAGCGTAGGTCCGGGGGGCCCCTACGAGCAGTACTTC.

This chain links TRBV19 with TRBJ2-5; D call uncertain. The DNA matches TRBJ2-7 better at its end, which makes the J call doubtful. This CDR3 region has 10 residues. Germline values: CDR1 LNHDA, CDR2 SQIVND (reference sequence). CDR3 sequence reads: CASTSYEQYF. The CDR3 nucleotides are TGTGCCAGTACCTCGTACGAGCAGTACTTC.

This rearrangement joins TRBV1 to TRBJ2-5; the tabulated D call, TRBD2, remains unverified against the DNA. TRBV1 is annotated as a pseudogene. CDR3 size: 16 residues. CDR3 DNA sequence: TGCACCAGCAGTCGTGATCGGGTCGGGGTCCCAGAGACCCAGTACTTC. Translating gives CTSSRDRVGVPETQYF.

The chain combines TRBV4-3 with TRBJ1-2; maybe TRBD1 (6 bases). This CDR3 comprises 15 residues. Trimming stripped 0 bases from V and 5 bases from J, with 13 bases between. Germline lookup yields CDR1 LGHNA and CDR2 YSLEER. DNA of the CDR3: TGCGCCAGCAGCCAAGATGCGCGGGGGGCATATGGCTACACCTTC. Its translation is CASSQDARGAYGYTF.

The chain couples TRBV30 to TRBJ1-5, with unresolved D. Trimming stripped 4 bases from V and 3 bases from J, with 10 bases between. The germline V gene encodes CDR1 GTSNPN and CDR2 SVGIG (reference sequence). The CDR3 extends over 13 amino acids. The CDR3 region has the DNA TGTGCCTGGAACGGGATCCTCAATCAGCCCCAGCATTTT. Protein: CAWNGILNQPQHF. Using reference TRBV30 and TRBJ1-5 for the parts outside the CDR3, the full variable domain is SQTIHQWPATLVQPVGSPLSLECTVEGTSNPNLYWYRQAAGRGLQLLFYSVGIGQISSEVPQNLSASRPQDRQFILSSKKLLLSDSGFYLCAWNGILNQPQHFGDGTRLSIL.

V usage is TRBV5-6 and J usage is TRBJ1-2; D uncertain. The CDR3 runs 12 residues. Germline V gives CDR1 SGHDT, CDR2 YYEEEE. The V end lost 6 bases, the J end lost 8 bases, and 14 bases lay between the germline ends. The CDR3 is CASTLNTGGYTF. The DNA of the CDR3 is TGTGCCAGCACTCTAAACACGGGAGGCTACACCTTC.

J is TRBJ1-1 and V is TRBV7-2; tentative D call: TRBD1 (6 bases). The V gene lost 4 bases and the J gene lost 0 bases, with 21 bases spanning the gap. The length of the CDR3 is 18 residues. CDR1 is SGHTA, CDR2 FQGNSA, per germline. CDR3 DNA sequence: TGTGCCAGCAGCTCAGGTAGGACAGCCTCACCGATGAACACTGAAGCTTTCTTT. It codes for CASSSGRTASPMNTEAFF. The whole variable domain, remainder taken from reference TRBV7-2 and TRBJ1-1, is GAGVSQSPSNKVTEKGKDVELRCDPISGHTALYWYRQSLGQGLEFLIYFQGNSAPDKSGLPSDRFSAERTGGSVSTLTIQRTQQEDSAVYLCASSSGRTASPMNTEAFFGQGTRLTVV.

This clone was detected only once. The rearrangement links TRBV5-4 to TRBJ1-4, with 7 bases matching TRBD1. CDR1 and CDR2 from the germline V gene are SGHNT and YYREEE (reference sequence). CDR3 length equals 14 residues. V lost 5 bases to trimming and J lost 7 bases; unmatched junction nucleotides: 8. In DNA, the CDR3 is TGTGCCAGCAGTCCAGGGGGTGGACTTGAAAAACTGTTTTTT. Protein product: CASSPGGGLEKLFF.

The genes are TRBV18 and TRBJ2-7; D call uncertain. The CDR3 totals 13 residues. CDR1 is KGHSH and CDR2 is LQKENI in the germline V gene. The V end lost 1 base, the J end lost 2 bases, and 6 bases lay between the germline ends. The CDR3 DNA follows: TGTGCCAGCTCACCACTCGAGGCCTACGAGCAGTACTTC. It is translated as CASSPLEAYEQYF.

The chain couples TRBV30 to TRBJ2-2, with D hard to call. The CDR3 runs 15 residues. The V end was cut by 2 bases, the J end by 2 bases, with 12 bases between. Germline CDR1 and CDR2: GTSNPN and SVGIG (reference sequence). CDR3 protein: CAWSPLSVNTGELFF. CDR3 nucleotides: TGTGCCTGGAGTCCGCTCTCGGTTAACACCGGGGAGCTGTTTTTT.

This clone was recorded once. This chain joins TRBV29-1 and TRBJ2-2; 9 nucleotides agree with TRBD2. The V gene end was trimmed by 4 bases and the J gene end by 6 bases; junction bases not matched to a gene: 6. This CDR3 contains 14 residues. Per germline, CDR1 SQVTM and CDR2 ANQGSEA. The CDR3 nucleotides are TGCAGCGTTGTAGCGGGAGATCGGGCCGGGGAGCTGTTTTTT. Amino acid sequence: CSVVAGDRAGELFF.

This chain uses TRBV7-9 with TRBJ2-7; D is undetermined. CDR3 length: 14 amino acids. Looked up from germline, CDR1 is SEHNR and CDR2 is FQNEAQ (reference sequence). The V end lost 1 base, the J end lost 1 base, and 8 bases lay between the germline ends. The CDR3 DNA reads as TGTGCCAGCAGCTTAGAATCAGGTTCCTACGAGCAGTACTTC. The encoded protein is CASSLESGSYEQYF.

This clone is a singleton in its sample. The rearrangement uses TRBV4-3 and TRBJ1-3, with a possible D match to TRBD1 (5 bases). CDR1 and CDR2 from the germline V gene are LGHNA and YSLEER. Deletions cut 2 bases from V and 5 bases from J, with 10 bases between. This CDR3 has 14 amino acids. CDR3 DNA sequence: TGCGCCAGCAGCCAATCTTCGGACAGAAACACCATATATTTT. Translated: CASSQSSDRNTIYF.

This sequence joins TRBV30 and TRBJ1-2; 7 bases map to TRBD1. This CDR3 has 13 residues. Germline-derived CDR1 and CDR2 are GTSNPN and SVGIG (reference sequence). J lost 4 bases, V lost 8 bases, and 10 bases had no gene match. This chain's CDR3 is CARLRGQTYGYTF. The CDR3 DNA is TGTGCCCGGTTAAGGGGGCAGACCTATGGCTACACCTTC.

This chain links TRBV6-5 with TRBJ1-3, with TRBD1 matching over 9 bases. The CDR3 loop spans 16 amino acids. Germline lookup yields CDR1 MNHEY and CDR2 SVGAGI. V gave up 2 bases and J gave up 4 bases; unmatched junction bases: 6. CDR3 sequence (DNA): TGTGCCAGCAGTTACGGGAACAGGGGGCAAGGAAACACCATATATTTT. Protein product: CASSYGNRGQGNTIYF.

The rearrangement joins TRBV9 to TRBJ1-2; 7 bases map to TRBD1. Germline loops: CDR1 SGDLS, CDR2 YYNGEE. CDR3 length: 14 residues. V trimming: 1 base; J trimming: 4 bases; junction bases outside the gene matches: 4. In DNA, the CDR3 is TGTGCCAGCAGCGTAAGTGGACAGGTCTATGGCTACACCTTC. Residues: CASSVSGQVYGYTF. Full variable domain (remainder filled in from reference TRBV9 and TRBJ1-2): DSGVTQTPKHLITATGQRVTLRCSPRSGDLSVYWYQQSLDQGLQFLIQYYNGEERAKGNILERFSAQQFPDLHSELNLSSLELGDSALYFCASSVSGQVYGYTFGSGTRLTVV.